The clone carrying this T cell receptor (beta chain) came up a few times. Its antigen is as yet unknown. Isolation recovered at least 7 million PBMCs from every sample. The data originate from a study of blood T cells in healthy people across ages. For the study at large: About one barcoded beta molecule per two T cells came from capture by template switching.

V was pared by 6 bases and J by 6 bases, with 12 bases between. The CDR3 consists of 11 residues. Germline CDR1 and CDR2: DFQATT and SNEGSKA (reference sequence). PCR was performed a second time for about 6 to 12 cycles using a sample-barcoded 5' primer and a J-beta primer mix. The template-switch adaptor, which had 12 random nucleotides, put a tag on each cDNA molecule. TCRdb used MiXCR to reprocess the 5' RACE reads, holding one entry per CDR3 protein. Among over a million distinct CDR3 sequences, 40% to 50% were seen once, and the ten largest hold approximately 17%. Study findings and constraints: When one million T cells were used, diversity estimates were thought to be underestimates.

The origin of this receptor is an older woman in good health. The sequencing input was blood. The V gene is TRBV20-1, the J gene TRBJ2-7, with D possibly matching TRBD1 (6 bases). For the CDR3, the DNA is TGCAGTGCGAACAGGGTTGGCGAGCAGTACTTC. Protein product: CSANRVGEQYF.